The 12 T cell receptor beta chains presented below share a single source sample, sequenced in a study of shared clonotypes between healthy human individuals. The assay was immunoSEQ multiplex PCR, and TCRdb's table has in-frame clones only and misses some. Counted here are around 980,000 clones, about four fifths occurring once; the ten biggest clones make up more than 0.55%. The sample consisted of memory CD4+ T cells from PBMCs. Subset of the sample: CD45RA-negative fraction. The receptors here all came from a man between 18 and 29 years old in good health. Some clones in this sample may be carry-over from other donors' samples.

The chain is built from TRBV28 and TRBJ1-1, with a weak D call TRBD1 (5 bases). Trimming stripped 6 bases from V and 2 bases from J, with 10 bases between. Germline CDR1 MDHEN, CDR2 SYDVKM. This CDR3 is built from 13 residues. The CDR3 DNA reads TGTGCCAGCAGCAGACAGAGAAACACTGAAGCTTTCTTT. This codes for CASSRQRNTEAFF.

The chain uses TRBV11-2 and TRBJ2-1; D call uncertain. Germline V lookup: CDR1 SGHAT, CDR2 FQNNGV. The CDR3 has 14 amino acids. V dropped 4 bases and J dropped 8 bases, with 15 bases sitting between them. CDR3 amino acids: CASSSYGEKDEQFF. The CDR3 DNA reads TGTGCCAGCAGCTCTTATGGCGAGAAGGATGAGCAGTTCTTC.

The V gene is TRBV9, the J gene TRBJ2-5; 9 bases are a match to TRBD2. CDR1 is SGDLS and CDR2 is YYNGEE in the germline V gene. The CDR3 spans 14 residues. V was clipped by 4 bases and J by 4 bases; unmatched bases: 5. The CDR3 DNA follows: TGTGCCAGCAGCTTTAGCGGGAGCGGAGAGACCCAGTACTTC. This sequence encodes CASSFSGSGETQYF.

V and J are TRBV7-2 and TRBJ2-7; possibly TRBD2 for D (6 bases). CDR1 and CDR2 (germline): SGHTA, FQGNSA. Deletions cut 5 bases from V and 7 bases from J, with 27 bases between. This CDR3 contains 17 residues. CDR3 sequence (DNA): TGTGCCAGCAGCCCCCAAAGGGCGGGCCCTACCGGGAGTGAGCAGTACTTC. Its protein is CASSPQRAGPTGSEQYF. The complete variable domain, with remaining parts taken from reference TRBV7-2 and TRBJ2-7, reads GAGVSQSPSNKVTEKGKDVELRCDPISGHTALYWYRQSLGQGLEFLIYFQGNSAPDKSGLPSDRFSAERTGGSVSTLTIQRTQQEDSAVYLCASSPQRAGPTGSEQYFGPGTRLTVT.

The V and J genes are TRBV27 and TRBJ2-7, with D tentatively TRBD1 (6 bases). V gave up 4 bases and J gave up 1 base, with 14 bases separating them. The CDR3 spans 15 residues. Germline CDR1 MNHEY, CDR2 SMNVEV (reference sequence). CDR3 region: CASSSQGSGSYEQYF. CDR3 coding DNA: TGTGCCAGCAGTTCACAGGGTTCGGGGTCCTACGAGCAGTACTTC.

Only a few counts were recorded for this clone. The chain recombines TRBV6-6 with TRBJ2-3; 7 bases line up with TRBD1. Germline assignment: CDR1 MNHNY and CDR2 SVGAGI (reference sequence). With 6 bases clipped from V and 6 bases from J, the junction kept 15 bases outside the gene matches. This CDR3 is built from 16 residues. The CDR3 DNA reads as TGTGCCAGCAGGGATCAGACAGGGTTATCCCTTGATACGCAGTATTTT. It specifies CASRDQTGLSLDTQYF.

The CDR3 nucleotides are TGTGCCAGCAGCCCGCTGGGATCTATCTATGGCTACACCTTC. Translation: CASSPLGSIYGYTF. This chain connects TRBV14 to TRBJ1-2; no definite D call. Germline CDR1 and CDR2: SGHDN and FVKESK. The CDR3 totals 14 residues. Deletions cut 4 bases from V and 4 bases from J, with 13 bases between.

J is TRBJ1-2 and V is TRBV18; 11 nucleotides agree with TRBD1. The CDR3 extends over 15 amino acids. The trim removed 3 bases at V and 6 bases at J, leaving 6 bases unmatched. Germline values: CDR1 KGHSH, CDR2 LQKENI. CDR3 residues: CASSPNLDRGHGYTF. As DNA, the CDR3 is TGTGCCAGCTCACCGAATTTGGACAGGGGGCATGGCTACACCTTC.

The chain carries TRBV4-2 and TRBJ2-7, with 8 bases identical to TRBD2. V was clipped by 3 bases and J by 0 bases; unmatched bases: 10. Germline V gene data show CDR1 as LGHNA and CDR2 as YNFKEQ. The CDR3 is 17 amino acids. Written as DNA, the CDR3 is TGTGCCAGCAGCCAGGTCTATACTAGCGGTAGCTCCTACGAGCAGTACTTC. Translating it yields CASSQVYTSGSSYEQYF.

This chain joins TRBV2 and TRBJ2-5, with D perhaps being TRBD1 or TRBD2 (5 bases each). This CDR3 has 14 amino acids. Per germline, CDR1 SNHLY and CDR2 FYNNEI. V lost 7 bases and J lost 6, with 18 bases in between. The CDR3, as DNA: TGTGCCAGCACCCCCACCGGGACGCAAAAGACCCAGTACTTC. It yields the protein CASTPTGTQKTQYF.

This clone came up a few times. The chain carries TRBV5-1 and TRBJ2-1; D not resolved. Trimming left V 0 bases short and J 0 bases short, with 7 bases between. The CDR3 consists of 15 residues. Germline V CDR1 and CDR2: SGHRS, YFSETQ. The CDR3 DNA follows: TGCGCCAGCAGCTTGGTAAAAGTCTCCTACAATGAGCAGTTCTTC. Translated: CASSLVKVSYNEQFF.

The V call is TRBV6-5, the J call TRBJ2-4, with TRBD2 identical over 12 bases. The CDR3 runs 14 residues. Germline assignment: CDR1 MNHEY and CDR2 SVGAGI. V shed 5 bases, J shed 10 bases, and the junction held 6 bases outside the gene matches. CDR3 sequence (DNA): TGTGCCAGCAGTCCAATGACTAGCGGGGGTATTCAGTACTTC. Amino acid sequence: CASSPMTSGGIQYF.